This entry concerns a single T cell receptor beta chain. Its antigen is still unknown. TCRdb re-called the 5' RACE reads with MiXCR, one entry per CDR3 protein. The sample gives about 9,800 distinct CDR3 sequences, roughly 25% of which show up once; roughly 3.4% is in the top ten. Deletions cut 8 bases from V and 7 bases from J, with 23 bases between. This CDR3 has 15 residues. Germline-derived CDR1 and CDR2 are MNHNY and SVGAGI (reference sequence). Tregs were sorted as CD4+CD25+CD127-/low cells. General study points: Tumor-infiltrating Treg TCR alpha and beta sequences overlapped most with tumor naive CD4+ T cells, then blood naive. The larger-cohort validation was restricted to a single TCR beta V-J rearrangement rather than whole repertoires. The TCR gene usage of tumor memory CD4+ T cells clustered together with blood and lymph node memory CD4+ cells and with lymph node naive CD4+ cells.

The rearrangement joins TRBV6-6 to TRBJ1-1; possibly TRBD1 for D (5 bases). Sequencing was performed on Tregs sorted from blood. This sequence was found in a female donor with breast cancer. CDR3 loop: CASCHSIGAESEAFF. The CDR3 coding sequence is TGTGCCAGCTGTCACTCGATCGGGGCAGAGAGTGAAGCTTTCTTT.